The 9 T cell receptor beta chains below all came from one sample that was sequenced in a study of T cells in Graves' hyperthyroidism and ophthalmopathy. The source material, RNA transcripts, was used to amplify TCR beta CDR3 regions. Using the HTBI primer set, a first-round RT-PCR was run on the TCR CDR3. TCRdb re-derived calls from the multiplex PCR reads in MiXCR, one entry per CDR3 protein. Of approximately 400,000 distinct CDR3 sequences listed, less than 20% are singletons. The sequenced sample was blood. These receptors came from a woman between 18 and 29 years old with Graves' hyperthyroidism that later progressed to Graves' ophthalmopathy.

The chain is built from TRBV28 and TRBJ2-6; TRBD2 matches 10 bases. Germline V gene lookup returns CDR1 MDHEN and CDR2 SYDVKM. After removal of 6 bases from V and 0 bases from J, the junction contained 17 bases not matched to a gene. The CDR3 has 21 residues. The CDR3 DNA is TGTGCCAGCAGGGGGGGAAAACTAGCGGGATCCCCTCGCTCTGGGGCCAACGTCCTGACTTTC. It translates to CASRGGKLAGSPRSGANVLTF.

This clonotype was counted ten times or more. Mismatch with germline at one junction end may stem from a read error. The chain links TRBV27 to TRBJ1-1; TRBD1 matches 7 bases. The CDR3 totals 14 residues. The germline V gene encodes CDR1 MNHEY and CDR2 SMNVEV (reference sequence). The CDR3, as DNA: TGCGCCAGCAGCCACAGGGGCAGGGGCACTGAAGCTTTCTTT. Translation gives CASSHRGRGTEAFF.

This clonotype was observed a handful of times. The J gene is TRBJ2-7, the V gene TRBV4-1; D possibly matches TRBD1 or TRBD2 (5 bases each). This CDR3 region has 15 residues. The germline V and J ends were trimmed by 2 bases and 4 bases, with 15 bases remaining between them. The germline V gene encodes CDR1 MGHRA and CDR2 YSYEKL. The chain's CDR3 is CASSQPGRSPYEQYF. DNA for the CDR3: TGCGCCAGCAGCCAACCGGGGCGATCACCTTACGAGCAGTACTTC.

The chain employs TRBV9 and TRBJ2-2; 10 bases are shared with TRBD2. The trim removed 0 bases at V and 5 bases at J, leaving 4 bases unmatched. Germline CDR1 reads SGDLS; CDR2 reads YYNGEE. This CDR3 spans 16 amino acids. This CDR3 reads CASSVVTSGKTGELFF. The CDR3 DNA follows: TGTGCCAGCAGCGTAGTAACTAGCGGGAAGACCGGGGAGCTGTTTTTT.

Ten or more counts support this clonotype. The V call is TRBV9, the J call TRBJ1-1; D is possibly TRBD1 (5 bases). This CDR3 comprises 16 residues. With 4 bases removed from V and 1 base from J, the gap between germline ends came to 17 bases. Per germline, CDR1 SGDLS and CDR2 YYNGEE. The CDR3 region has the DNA TGTGCCAGCAGCCTCTCACCGGGACCGAAGAACACTGAAGCTTTCTTT. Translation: CASSLSPGPKNTEAFF.

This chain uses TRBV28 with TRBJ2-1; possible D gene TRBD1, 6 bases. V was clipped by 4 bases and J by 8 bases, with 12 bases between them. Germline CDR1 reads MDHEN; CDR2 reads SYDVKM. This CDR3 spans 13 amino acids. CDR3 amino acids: CASSSGTTDEQFF. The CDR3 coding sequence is TGTGCCAGCAGTTCCGGGACAACCGATGAGCAGTTCTTC. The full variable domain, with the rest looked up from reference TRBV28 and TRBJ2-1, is DVKVTQSSRYLVKRTGEKVFLECVQDMDHENMFWYRQDPGLGLRLIYFSYDVKMKEKGDIPEGYSVSREKKERFSLILESASTNQTSMYLCASSSGTTDEQFFGPGTRLTVL.

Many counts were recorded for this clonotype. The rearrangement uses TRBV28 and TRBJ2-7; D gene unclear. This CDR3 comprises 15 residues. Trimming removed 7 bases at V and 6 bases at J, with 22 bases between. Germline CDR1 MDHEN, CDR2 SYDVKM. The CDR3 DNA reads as TGTGCCAGCACCAGAAGGAGTGACCCGACGGGCGAGCAGTACTTC. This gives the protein CASTRRSDPTGEQYF.

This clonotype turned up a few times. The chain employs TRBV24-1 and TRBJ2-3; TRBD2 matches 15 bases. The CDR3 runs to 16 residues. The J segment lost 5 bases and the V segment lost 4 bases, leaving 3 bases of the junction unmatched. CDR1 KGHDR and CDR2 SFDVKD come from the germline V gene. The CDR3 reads CATSDLGLAGGDTQYF. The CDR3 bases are TGTGCCACCAGTGACCTGGGACTAGCGGGAGGAGATACGCAGTATTTT.

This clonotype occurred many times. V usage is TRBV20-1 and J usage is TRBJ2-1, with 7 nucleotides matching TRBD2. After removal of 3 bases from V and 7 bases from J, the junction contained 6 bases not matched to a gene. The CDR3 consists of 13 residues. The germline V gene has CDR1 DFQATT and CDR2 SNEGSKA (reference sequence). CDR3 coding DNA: TGCAGTGCTAGGTGGCTAGCGGTAAATGAGCAGTTCTTC. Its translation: CSARWLAVNEQFF.